This T cell receptor (beta chain) was found in a study of T cells expressing NK-cell markers. TCRdb reprocessed the 5' RACE reads and keeps a single row for each CDR3 protein, giving no DNA. The table counts about 460,000 distinct CDR3 sequences; almost 1.5% lies in the top ten. The CDR3 runs 13 residues. Germline V gene lookup returns CDR1 MRHNA and CDR2 SNTAGT. The V and J genes are TRBV6-4 and TRBJ2-2; without DNA, the TCRdb call of TRBD2 cannot be checked. Sample: blood T cells: a sorted CD56 or NKG2C T cell subset, CD4+ or CD8+ T cells, or bulk PBMC T cells (not recorded which). The sequence was collected from a woman in her forties or fifties in good health. CDR3 sequence reads: CASSGTYTGELFF.